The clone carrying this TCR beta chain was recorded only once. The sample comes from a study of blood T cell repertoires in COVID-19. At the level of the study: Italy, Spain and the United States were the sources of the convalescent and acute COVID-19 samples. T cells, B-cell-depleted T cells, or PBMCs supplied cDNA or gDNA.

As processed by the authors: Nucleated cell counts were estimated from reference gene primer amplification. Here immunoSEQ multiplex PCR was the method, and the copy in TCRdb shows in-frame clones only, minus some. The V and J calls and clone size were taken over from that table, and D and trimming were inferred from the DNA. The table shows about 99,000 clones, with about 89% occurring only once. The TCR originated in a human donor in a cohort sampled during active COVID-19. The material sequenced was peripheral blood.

CDR3 in amino acids: CASSTGTGPSGANVLTF. The CDR3, as DNA: TGTGCCAGCAGCACGGGGACAGGCCCTTCTGGGGCCAACGTCCTGACTTTC. This chain connects TRBV5-4 to TRBJ2-6; 8 positions match TRBD1. V lost 4 bases, J lost 1 base, and 7 bases stayed unmatched. Germline V lookup: CDR1 SGHNT, CDR2 YYREEE (reference sequence). The CDR3 has 17 amino acids.